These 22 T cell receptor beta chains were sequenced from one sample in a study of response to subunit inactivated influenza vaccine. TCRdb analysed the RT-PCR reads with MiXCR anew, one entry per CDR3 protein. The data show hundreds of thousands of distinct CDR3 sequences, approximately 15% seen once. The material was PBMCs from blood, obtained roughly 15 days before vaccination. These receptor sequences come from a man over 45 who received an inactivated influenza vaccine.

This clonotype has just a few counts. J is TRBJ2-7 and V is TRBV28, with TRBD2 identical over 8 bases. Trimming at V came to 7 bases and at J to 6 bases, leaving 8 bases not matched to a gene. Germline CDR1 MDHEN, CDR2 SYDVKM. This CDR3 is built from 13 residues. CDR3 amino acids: CASNPRLAIEQYF. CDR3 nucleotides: TGTGCCAGCAACCCCCGACTAGCGATCGAGCAGTACTTC.

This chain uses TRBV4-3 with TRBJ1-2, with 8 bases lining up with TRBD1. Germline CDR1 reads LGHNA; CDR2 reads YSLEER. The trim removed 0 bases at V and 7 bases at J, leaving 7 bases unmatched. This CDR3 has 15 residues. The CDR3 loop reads CASSQDFQGASGYTF. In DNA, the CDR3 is TGCGCCAGCAGCCAAGATTTTCAGGGGGCCTCTGGCTACACCTTC.

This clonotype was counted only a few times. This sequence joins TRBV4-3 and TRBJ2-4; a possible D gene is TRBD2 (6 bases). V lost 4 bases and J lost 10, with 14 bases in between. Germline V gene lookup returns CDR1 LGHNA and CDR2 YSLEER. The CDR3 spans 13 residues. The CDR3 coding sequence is TGCGCCAGCAGCCCAAATAGAGGAGGGATTCAGTACTTC. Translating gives CASSPNRGGIQYF.

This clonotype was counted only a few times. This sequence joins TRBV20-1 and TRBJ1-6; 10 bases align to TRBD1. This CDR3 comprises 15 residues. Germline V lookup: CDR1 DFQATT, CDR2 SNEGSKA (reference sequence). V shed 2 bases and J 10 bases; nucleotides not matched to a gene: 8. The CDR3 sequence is CSARTLDRGLSPLHF. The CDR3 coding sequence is TGCAGTGCTAGAACCCTTGACAGGGGGCTCTCACCCCTCCACTTT.

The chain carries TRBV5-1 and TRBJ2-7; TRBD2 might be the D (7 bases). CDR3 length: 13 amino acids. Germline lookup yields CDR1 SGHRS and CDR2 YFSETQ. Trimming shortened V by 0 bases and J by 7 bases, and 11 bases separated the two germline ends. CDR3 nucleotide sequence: TGCGCCAGCAGCTTGGGGGGGAGGGGGGAGCAGTACTTC. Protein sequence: CASSLGGRGEQYF.

The CDR3 is CASSLTGSNSPLHF. Written as DNA, the CDR3 is TGTGCCAGCAGTTTGACAGGGAGTAATTCACCCCTCCACTTT. This rearrangement joins TRBV27 to TRBJ1-6; TRBD1 aligns across 7 bases. The V and J ends lost 3 bases and 6 bases, in that order; junction bases with no gene match: 2. The CDR3 spans 14 residues. Germline-derived CDR1 and CDR2 are MNHEY and SMNVEV (reference sequence).

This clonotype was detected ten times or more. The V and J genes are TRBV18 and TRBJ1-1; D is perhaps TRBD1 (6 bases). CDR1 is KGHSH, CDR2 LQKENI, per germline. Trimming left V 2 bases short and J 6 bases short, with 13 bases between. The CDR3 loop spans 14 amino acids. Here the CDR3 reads CASSPTGHGAEAFF. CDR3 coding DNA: TGTGCCAGCTCACCAACGGGACACGGCGCTGAAGCTTTCTTT.

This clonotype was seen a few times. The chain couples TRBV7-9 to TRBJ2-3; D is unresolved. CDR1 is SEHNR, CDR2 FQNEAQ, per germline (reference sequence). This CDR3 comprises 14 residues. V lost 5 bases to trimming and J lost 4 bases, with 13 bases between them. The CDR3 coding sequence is TGTGCCAGCAGCCCCCGGCCGCGCCCAGATACGCAGTATTTT. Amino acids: CASSPRPRPDTQYF.

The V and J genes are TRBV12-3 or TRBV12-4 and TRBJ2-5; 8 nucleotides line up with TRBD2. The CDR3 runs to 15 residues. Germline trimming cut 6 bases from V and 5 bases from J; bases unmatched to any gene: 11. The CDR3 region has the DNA TGTGCCAGCAGGTCAACTAGCGGAGGCGGGGAGACCCAGTACTTC. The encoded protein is CASRSTSGGGETQYF.

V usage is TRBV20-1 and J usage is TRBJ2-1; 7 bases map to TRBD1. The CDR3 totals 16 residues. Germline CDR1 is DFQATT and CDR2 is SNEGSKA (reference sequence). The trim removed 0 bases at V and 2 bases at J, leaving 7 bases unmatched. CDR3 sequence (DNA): TGCAGTGCTAGAGATAGACAGGGTAAAACCTACAATGAGCAGTTCTTC. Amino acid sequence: CSARDRQGKTYNEQFF.

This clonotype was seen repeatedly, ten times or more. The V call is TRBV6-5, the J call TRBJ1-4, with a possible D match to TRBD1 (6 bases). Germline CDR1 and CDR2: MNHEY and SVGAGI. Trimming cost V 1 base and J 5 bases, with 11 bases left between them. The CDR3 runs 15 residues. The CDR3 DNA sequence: TGTGCCAGCAGTTACTATCAGGGGCCGAATGAAAAACTGTTTTTT. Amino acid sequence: CASSYYQGPNEKLFF.

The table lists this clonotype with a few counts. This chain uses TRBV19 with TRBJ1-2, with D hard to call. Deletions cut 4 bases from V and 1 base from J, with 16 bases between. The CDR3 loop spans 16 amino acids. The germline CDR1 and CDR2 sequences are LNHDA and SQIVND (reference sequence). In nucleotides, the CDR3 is TGTGCCAGTAGTACTCGGACCCTAACCAATAACTATGGCTACACCTTC. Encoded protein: CASSTRTLTNNYGYTF.

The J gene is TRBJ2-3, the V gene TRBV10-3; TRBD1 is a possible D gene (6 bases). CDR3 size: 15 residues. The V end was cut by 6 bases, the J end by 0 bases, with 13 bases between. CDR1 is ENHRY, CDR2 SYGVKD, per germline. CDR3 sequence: CAISIQGVSTDTQYF. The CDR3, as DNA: TGTGCCATCAGCATACAGGGAGTAAGCACAGATACGCAGTATTTT.

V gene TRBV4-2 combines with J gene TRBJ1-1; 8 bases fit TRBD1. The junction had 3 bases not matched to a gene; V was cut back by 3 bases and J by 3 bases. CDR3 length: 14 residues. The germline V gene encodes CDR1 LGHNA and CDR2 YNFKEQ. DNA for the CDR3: TGTGCCAGCAGCCAGGGGACAGGCCACACTGAAGCTTTCTTT. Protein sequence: CASSQGTGHTEAFF.

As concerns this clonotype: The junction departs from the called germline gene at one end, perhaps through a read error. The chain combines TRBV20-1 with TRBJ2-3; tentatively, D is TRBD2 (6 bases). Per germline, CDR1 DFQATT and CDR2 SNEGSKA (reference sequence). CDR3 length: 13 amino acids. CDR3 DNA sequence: TGCAGTGCTAGAGAGGCCCCGGGAGATACGCAGTTTTTT. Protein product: CSAREAPGDTQFF.

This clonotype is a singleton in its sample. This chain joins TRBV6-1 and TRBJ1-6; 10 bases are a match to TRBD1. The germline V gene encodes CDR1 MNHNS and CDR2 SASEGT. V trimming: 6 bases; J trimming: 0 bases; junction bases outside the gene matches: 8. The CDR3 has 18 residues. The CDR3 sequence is CASSQTGGTYSYNSPLHF. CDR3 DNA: TGTGCCAGCAGCCAGACAGGGGGCACCTACTCCTATAATTCACCCCTCCACTTT.

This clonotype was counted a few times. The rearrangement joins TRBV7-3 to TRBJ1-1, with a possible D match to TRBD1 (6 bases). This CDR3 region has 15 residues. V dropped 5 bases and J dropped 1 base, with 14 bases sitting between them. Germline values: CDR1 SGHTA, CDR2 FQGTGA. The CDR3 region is CASSAVGGANTEAFF. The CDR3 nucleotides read TGTGCCAGCAGCGCAGTGGGGGGGGCGAACACTGAAGCTTTCTTT.

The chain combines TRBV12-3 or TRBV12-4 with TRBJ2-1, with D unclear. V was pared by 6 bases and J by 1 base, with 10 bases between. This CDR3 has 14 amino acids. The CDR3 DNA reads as TGTGCCAGCAGCTTCGCTGGATCCTACAATGAGCAGTTCTTC. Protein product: CASSFAGSYNEQFF.

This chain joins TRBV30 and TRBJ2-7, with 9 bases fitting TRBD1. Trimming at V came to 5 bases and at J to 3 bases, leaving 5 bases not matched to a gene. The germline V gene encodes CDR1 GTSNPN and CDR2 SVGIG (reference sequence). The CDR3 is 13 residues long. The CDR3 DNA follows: TGTGCCTGGGAGAGACAGGGGGGCTACGAGCAGTACTTC. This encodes CAWERQGGYEQYF. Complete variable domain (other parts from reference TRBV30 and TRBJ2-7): SQTIHQWPATLVQPVGSPLSLECTVEGTSNPNLYWYRQAAGRGLQLLFYSVGIGQISSEVPQNLSASRPQDRQFILSSKKLLLSDSGFYLCAWERQGGYEQYFGPGTRLTVT.

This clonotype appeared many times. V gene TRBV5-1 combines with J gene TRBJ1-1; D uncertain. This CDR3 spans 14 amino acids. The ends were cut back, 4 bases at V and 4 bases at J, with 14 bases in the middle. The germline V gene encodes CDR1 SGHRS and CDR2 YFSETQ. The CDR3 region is CASSVGDWGTEAFF. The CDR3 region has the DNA TGCGCCAGCAGCGTGGGCGATTGGGGCACTGAAGCTTTCTTT.

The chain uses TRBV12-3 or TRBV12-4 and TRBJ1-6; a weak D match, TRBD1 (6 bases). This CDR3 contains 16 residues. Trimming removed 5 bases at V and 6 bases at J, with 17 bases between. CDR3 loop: CASSPGGRGLNSPLHF. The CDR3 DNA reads TGTGCCAGCAGTCCTGGGGGCAGGGGCCTTAATTCACCCCTCCACTTT.

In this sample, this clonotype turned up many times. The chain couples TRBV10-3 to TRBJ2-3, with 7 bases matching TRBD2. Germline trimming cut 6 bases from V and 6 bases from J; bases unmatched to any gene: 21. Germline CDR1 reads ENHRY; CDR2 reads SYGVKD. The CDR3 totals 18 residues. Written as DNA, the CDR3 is TGTGCCATCAGAGTCTACTACGGGGGTAGCGGGCGCTTCGATACGCAGTATTTT. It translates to CAIRVYYGGSGRFDTQYF.